This T cell receptor beta chain appears in the sequencing data of a study of blood T cell repertoires in COVID-19. As for the study in general: COVID-19 samples collected from the United States, Italy and Spain covered acute and convalescent phases.

Authors' processing steps: Counts of nucleated cells, estimated from reference gene primer amplification, were obtained. Measured with immunoSEQ multiplex PCR; TCRdb has only the in-frame clones, and not every one. The DNA gave D and trimming, while V, J and clone size come from that table. The profile shows fewer than 150,000 clones, approximately 84% of them singletons. This clonotype was obtained from a human donor in a cohort sampled during active COVID-19. Sequencing input: peripheral blood.

DNA for the CDR3: TGTGCCAGCAGGGCCACAGGGGGCCGTCAGCCCCAGCATTTT. Translating gives CASRATGGRQPQHF. The chain recombines TRBV6-5 with TRBJ1-5, with 9 bases that match TRBD1. V dropped 6 bases and J dropped 6; count of bases not matched to a gene: 6. Per germline, CDR1 MNHEY and CDR2 SVGAGI. The CDR3 runs 14 residues.